This TCR beta chain comes out of a study of patients and donors after allogeneic stem cell transplantation. MiXCR, run by TCRdb on the RT-PCR reads, gives a single entry per CDR3 protein. Of approximately 430,000 distinct CDR3 sequences in the sample, roughly 17% are singletons; the top ten hold just over 7%. This CDR3 is built from 13 residues. Trimming removed 4 bases from V and 10 bases from J, with 16 bases in between. Germline V gene lookup returns CDR1 LGHDT and CDR2 YNNKEL (reference sequence). The V gene is TRBV3-1, the J gene TRBJ1-2, with TRBD1 as a possible D gene (6 bases). The sequence was collected from a human donor who was either an allogeneic HSCT recipient or a stem cell or donor lymphocyte infusion donor (not recorded which). It is not recorded whose cells these are; they may come from a transplant donor. The sequenced material came from blood, either unsorted or a sorted T cell fraction (not recorded which). This chain's CDR3 is CASSPPHRETYTF. The CDR3, as DNA: TGTGCCAGCAGCCCCCCTCACAGGGAGACCTACACCTTC.